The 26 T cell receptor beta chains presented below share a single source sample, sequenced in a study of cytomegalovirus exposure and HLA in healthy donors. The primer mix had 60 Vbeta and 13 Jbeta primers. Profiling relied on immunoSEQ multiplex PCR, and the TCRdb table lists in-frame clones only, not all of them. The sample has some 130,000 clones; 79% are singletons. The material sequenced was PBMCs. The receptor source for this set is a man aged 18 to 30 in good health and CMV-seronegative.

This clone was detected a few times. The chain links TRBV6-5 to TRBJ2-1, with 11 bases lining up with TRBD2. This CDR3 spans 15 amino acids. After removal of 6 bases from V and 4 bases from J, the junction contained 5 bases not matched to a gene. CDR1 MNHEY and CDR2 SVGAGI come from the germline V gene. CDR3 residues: CASSLRLAGYNEQFF. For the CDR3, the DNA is TGTGCCAGCAGCCTCCGACTAGCGGGATACAATGAGCAGTTCTTC.

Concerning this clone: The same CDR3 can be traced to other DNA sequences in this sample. The CDR3 reads CASRVTSGSYEQYF. CDR3 DNA sequence: TGTGCCAGCAGGGTGACTAGCGGGAGCTACGAGCAGTACTTC. V usage is TRBV6-6 and J usage is TRBJ2-7, with TRBD2 matching 12 bases. Unmatched junction bases numbered 3, after V lost 6 bases and J lost 3 bases. Germline lookup yields CDR1 MNHNY and CDR2 SVGAGI (reference sequence). The CDR3 contains 14 residues.

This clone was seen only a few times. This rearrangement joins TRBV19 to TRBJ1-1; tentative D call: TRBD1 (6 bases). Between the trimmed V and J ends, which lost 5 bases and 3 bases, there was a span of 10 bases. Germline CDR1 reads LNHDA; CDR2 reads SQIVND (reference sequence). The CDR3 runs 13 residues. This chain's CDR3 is CASSRTEHTEAFF. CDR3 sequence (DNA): TGTGCCAGTAGTCGGACAGAGCACACTGAAGCTTTCTTT.

This chain's CDR3 is CASSLYGGSRTYEQYF. The CDR3 DNA reads as TGTGCCAGCAGCTTGTACGGAGGGAGCAGAACCTACGAGCAGTACTTC. This chain uses TRBV11-2 with TRBJ2-7; a weak D match, TRBD2 (6 bases). The CDR3 covers 16 residues. The ends were cut back, 3 bases at V and 2 bases at J, with 17 bases in the middle. CDR1 is SGHAT, CDR2 FQNNGV, per germline. Looking up the rest from reference TRBV11-2 and TRBJ2-7 gives the full variable domain: EAGVAQSPRYKIIEKRQSVAFWCNPISGHATLYWYQQILGQGPKLLIQFQNNGVVDDSQLPKDRFSAERLKGVDSTLKIQPAKLEDSAVYLCASSLYGGSRTYEQYFGPGTRLTVT.

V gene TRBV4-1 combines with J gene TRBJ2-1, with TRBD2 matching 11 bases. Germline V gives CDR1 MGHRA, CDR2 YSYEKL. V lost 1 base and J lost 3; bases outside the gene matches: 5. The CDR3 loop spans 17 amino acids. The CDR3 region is CASSQVSGTSGYNEQFF. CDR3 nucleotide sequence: TGCGCCAGCAGCCAAGTATCAGGGACTAGCGGCTACAATGAGCAGTTCTTC.

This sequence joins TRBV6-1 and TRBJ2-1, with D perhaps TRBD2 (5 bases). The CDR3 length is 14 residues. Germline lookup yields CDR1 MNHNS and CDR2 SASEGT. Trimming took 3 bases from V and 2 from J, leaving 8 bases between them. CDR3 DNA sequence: TGTGCCAGCAGTGACAGCGGCCCCTACAATGAGCAGTTCTTC. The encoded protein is CASSDSGPYNEQFF.

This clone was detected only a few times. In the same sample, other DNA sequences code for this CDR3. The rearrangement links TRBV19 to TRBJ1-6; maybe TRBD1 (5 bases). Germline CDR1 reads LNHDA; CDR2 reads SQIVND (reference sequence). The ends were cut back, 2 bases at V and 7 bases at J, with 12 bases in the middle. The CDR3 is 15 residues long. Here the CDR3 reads CASSILDSRNSPLHF. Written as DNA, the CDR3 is TGTGCCAGTAGTATACTAGACAGCCGAAATTCACCCCTCCACTTT.

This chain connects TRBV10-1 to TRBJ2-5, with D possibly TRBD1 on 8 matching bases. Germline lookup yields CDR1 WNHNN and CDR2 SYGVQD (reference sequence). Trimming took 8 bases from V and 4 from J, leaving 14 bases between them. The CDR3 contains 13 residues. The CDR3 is CASGGDRLETQYF. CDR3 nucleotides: TGCGCCAGCGGGGGGGACAGGTTAGAGACCCAGTACTTC.

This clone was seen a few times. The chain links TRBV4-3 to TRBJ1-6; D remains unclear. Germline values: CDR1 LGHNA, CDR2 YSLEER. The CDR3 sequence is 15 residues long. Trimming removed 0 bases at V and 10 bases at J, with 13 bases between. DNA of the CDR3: TGCGCCAGCAGCCAAGAACAGAACCCCCAGTCACCCCTCCACTTT. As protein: CASSQEQNPQSPLHF.

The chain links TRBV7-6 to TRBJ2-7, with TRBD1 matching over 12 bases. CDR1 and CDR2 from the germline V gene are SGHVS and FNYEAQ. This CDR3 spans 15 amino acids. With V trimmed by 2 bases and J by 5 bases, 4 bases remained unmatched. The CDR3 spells CASSLWGQGANEQYF. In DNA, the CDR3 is TGTGCCAGCAGCTTATGGGGACAGGGGGCCAACGAGCAGTACTTC.

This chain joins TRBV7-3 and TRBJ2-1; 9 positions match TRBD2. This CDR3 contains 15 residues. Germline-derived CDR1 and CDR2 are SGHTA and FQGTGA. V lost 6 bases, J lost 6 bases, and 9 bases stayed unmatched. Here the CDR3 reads CASRPPSGMGNEQFF. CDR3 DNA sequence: TGTGCCAGCAGGCCCCCTAGCGGGATGGGCAATGAGCAGTTCTTC.

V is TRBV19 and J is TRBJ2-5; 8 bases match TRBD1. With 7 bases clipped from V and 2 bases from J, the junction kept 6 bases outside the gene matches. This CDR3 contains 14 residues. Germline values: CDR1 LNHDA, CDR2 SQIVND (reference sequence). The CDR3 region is CASNDRGWQETQYF. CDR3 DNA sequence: TGTGCCAGTAACGACAGGGGTTGGCAAGAGACCCAGTACTTC.

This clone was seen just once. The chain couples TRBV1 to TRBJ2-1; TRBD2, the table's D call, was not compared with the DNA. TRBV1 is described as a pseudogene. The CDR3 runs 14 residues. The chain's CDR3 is CTSRRERLYNEQFF. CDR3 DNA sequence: TGCACCAGCAGACGGGAACGGCTATACAATGAGCAGTTCTTC.

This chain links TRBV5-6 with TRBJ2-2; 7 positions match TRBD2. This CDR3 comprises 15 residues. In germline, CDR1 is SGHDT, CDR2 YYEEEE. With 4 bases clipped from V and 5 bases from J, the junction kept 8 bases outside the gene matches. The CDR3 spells CASSPGLSRTGELFF. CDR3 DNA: TGTGCCAGCAGCCCGGGACTATCCAGGACCGGGGAGCTGTTTTTT.

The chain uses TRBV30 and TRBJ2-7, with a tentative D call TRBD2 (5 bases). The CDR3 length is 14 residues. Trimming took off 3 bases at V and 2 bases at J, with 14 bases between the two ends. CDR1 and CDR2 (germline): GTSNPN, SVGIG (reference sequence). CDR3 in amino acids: CAWRKRTGTYEQYF. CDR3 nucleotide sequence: TGTGCCTGGAGAAAACGGACGGGAACCTACGAGCAGTACTTC.

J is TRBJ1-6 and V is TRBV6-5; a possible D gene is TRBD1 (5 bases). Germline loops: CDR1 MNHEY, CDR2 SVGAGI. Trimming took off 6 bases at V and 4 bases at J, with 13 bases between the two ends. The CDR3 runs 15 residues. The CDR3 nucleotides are TGTGCCAGCAGGGGGGGTGAACAGTATAATTCACCCCTCCACTTT. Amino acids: CASRGGEQYNSPLHF.

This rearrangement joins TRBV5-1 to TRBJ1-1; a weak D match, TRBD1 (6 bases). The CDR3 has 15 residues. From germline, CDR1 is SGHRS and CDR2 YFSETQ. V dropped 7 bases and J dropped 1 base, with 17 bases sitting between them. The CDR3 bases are TGCGCCAGCGGACCCGGGACAACCAAGAACACTGAAGCTTTCTTT. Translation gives CASGPGTTKNTEAFF.

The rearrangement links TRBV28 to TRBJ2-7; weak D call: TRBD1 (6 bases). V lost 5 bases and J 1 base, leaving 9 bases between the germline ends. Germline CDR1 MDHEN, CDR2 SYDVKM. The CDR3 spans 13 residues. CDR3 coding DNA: TGTGCCAGCAGTGAGGACAGTTCCTACGAGCAGTACTTC. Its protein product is CASSEDSSYEQYF. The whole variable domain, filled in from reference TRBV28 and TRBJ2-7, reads DVKVTQSSRYLVKRTGEKVFLECVQDMDHENMFWYRQDPGLGLRLIYFSYDVKMKEKGDIPEGYSVSREKKERFSLILESASTNQTSMYLCASSEDSSYEQYFGPGTRLTVT.

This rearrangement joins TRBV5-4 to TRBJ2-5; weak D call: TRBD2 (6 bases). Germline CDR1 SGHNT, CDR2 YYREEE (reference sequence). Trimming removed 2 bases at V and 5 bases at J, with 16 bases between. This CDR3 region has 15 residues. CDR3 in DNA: TGTGCCAGCAGCTTACGGGGGAGAGGTAGGGAGACCCAGTACTTC. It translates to CASSLRGRGRETQYF.

The CDR3 region is CASSNTQGSGNTIYF. The CDR3 DNA sequence: TGTGCCAGCAGCAACACACAGGGATCAGGAAACACCATATATTTT. The rearrangement links TRBV7-9 to TRBJ1-3; tentative D call: TRBD1 (6 bases). The CDR3 consists of 15 residues. Between the trimmed V and J ends, which lost 5 bases and 4 bases, there was a span of 15 bases. The germline V gene encodes CDR1 SEHNR and CDR2 FQNEAQ (reference sequence).

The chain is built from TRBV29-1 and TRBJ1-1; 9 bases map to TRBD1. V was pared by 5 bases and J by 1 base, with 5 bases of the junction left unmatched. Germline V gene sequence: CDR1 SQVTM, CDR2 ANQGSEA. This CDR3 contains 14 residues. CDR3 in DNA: TGCAGCGTTCAACAGGGGGCAGGGAACACTGAAGCTTTCTTT. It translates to CSVQQGAGNTEAFF.

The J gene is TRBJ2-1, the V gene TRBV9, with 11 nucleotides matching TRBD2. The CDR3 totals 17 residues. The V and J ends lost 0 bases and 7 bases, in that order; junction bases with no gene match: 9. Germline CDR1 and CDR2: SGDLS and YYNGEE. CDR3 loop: CASSVGGTSGPRNEQFF. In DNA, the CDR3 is TGTGCCAGCAGCGTAGGGGGGACTAGCGGCCCACGTAATGAGCAGTTCTTC.

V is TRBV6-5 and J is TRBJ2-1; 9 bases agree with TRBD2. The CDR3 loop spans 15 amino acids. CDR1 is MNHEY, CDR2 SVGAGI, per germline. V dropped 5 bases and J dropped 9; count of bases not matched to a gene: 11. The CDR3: CASSPGAGGLSEQFF. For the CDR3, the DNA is TGTGCCAGCAGTCCGGGCGCGGGAGGGCTTAGTGAGCAGTTCTTC.

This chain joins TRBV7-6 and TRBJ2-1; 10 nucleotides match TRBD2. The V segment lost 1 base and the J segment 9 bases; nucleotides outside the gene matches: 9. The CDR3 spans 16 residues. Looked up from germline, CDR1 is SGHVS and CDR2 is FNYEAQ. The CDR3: CASSLGLAGEFGEQFF. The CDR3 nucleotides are TGTGCCAGCAGCTTAGGGCTAGCGGGAGAGTTTGGTGAGCAGTTCTTC. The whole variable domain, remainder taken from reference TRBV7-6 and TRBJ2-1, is GAGVSQSPRYKVTKRGQDVALRCDPISGHVSLYWYRQALGQGPEFLTYFNYEAQQDKSGLPNDRFSAERPEGSISTLTIQRTEQRDSAMYRCASSLGLAGEFGEQFFGPGTRLTVL.

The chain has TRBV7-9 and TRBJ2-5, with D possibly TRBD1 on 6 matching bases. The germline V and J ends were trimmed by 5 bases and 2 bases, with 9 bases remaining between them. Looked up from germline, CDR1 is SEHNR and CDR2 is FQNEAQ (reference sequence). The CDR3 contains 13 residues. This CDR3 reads CASSRTEQETQYF. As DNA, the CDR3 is TGTGCCAGCAGCCGGACAGAGCAAGAGACCCAGTACTTC.

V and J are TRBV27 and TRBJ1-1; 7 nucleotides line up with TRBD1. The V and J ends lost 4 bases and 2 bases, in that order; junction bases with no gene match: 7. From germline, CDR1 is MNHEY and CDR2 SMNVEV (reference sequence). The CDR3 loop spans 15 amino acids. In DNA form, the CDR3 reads TGTGCCAGCAGTTCGAGGACAGGACTTAACACTGAAGCTTTCTTT. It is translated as CASSSRTGLNTEAFF.